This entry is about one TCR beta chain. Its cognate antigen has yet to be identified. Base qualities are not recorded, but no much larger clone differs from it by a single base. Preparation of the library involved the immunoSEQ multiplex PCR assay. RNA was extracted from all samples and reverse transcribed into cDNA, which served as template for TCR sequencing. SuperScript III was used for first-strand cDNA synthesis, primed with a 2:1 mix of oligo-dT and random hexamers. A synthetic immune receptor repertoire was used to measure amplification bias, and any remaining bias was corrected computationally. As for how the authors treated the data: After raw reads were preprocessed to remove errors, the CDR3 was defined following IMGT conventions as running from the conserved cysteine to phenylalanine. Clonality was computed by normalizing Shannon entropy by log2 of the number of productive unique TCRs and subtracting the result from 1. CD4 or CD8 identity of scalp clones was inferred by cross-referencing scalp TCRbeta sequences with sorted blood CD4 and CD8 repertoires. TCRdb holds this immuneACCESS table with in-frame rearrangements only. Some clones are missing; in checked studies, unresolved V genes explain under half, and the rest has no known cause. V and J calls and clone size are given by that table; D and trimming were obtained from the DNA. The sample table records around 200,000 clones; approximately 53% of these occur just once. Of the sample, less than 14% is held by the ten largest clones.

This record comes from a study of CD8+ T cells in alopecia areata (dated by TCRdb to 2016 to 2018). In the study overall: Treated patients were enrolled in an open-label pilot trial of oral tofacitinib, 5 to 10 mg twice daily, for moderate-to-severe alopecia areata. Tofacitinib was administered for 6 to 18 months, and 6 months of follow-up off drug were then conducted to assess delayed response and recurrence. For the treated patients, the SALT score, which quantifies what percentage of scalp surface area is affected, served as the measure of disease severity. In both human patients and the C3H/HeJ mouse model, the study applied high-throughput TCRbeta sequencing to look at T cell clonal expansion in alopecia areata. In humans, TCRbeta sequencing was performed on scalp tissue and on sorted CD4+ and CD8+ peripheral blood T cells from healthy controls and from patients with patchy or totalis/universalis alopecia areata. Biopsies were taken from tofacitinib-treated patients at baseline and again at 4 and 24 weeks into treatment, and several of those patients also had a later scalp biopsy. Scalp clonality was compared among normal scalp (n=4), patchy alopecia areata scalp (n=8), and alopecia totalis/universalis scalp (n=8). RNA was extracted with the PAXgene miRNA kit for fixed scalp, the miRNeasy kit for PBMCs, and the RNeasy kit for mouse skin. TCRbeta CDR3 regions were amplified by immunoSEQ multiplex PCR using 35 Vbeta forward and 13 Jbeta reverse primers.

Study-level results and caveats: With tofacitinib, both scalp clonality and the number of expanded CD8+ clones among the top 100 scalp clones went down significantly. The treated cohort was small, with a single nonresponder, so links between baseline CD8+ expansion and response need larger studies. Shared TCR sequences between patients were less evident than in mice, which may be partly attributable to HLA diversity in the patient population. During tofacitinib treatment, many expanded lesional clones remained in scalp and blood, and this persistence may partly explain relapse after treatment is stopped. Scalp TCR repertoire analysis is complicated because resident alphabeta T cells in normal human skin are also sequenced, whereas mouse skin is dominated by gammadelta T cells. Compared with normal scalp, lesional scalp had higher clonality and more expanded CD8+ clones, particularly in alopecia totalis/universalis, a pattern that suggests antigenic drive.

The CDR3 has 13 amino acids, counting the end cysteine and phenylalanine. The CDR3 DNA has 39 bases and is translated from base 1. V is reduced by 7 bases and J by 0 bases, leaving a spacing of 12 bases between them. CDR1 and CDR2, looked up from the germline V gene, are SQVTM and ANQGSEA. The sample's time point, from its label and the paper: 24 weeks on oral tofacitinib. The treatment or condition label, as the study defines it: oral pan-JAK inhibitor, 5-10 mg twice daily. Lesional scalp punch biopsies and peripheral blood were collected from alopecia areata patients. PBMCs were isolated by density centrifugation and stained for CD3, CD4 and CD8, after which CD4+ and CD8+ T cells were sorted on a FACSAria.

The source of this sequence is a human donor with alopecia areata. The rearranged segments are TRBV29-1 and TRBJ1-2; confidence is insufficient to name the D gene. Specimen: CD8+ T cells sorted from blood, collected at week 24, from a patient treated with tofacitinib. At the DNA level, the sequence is TGCAGCGCTGTCGACTTAGCTAACTATGGCTACACCTTC. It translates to CSAVDLANYGYTF.